These T cell receptor beta chains were read from a single sample in a study of T cells in Graves' hyperthyroidism and ophthalmopathy. TCRdb ran MiXCR on the multiplex PCR reads and lists one entry per CDR3 protein. The sample lists 560,000 or so distinct CDR3 sequences, approximately 20% occurring once. The sample was blood. These receptors came from a man aged 40-55 years with Graves' ophthalmopathy. The CDR3 runs from the conserved cysteine through the conserved F or W. Each record gives: D gene, clone size, V gene, J gene, CDR3 DNA, CDR3 protein. A D gene is named only where the DNA matches it firmly. Rows may omit the clone size; those that give it use once, few, many or a size class.

D: .; size: .; V: TRBV5-1; J: TRBJ2-2; DNA: TGCGCCAGCAGATCATACACCGGGGAGCTGTTTTTT; CDR3: CASRSYTGELFF
D: .; size: few; V: TRBV7-3; J: TRBJ1-1; DNA: TGTGCCAGCAGCTTAATGCTCGATACTGAAGCTTTCTTT; CDR3: CASSLMLDTEAFF
D: .; size: many; V: TRBV12-3/TRBV12-4; J: TRBJ2-1; DNA: TGTGCCAGCACTCCAACTGTTTGCGAGCAGTTCTTC; CDR3: CASTPTVCEQFF
D: TRBD1; size: many; V: TRBV2; J: TRBJ1-2; DNA: TGTGCCAGCAGTGTTCAGGGGGCTGGCTACACCTTC; CDR3: CASSVQGAGYTF
D: .; size: many; V: TRBV5-6; J: TRBJ2-1; DNA: TGTGCCAGCAGCATGAACCGGGATCCCTCCTACAATGAGCAGTTCTTC; CDR3: CASSMNRDPSYNEQFF
D: .; size: .; V: TRBV19; J: TRBJ2-2; DNA: TGTGCCAGTAGTATAAGTGGGAGCGTCAGGAGGACCGGGGAGCTGTTTTTT; CDR3: CASSISGSVRRTGELFF
D: TRBD2; size: many; V: TRBV7-2; J: TRBJ2-5; DNA: TGTGCCAGCAGCTTAAGTTCCCTAGCGGGGGTCCAACGGGGAGAGACCCAGTACTTC; CDR3: CASSLSSLAGVQRGETQYF
D: .; size: .; V: TRBV30; J: TRBJ2-7; DNA: TGTGCCTGGAGTGTACTCGGATACGAGCAGTACTTC; CDR3: CAWSVLGYEQYF
D: .; size: many; V: TRBV2; J: TRBJ1-5; DNA: TGTGCCAGCAGTTACTACCGCAGACGCCGGGACCACAATCAGCCCCAGCATTTT; CDR3: CASSYYRRRRDHNQPQHF
D: .; size: few; V: TRBV28; J: TRBJ2-3; DNA: TGTGCCAGCAGTTCATGGAGACGGAGGAGGACGGACCCGAGCACAGATACGCAGTATTTT; CDR3: CASSSWRRRRTDPSTDTQYF
D: TRBD1; size: .; V: TRBV6-1; J: TRBJ1-3; DNA: TGTGCCAGCAGGATGGACAGGGAGTTTGGAAACACCATATATTTT; CDR3: CASRMDREFGNTIYF
D: TRBD1; size: .; V: TRBV6-7; J: TRBJ1-2; DNA: TGTGCCAGCCGTCGTCATGACAGGGAAAACTATGGCTACACCTTC; CDR3: CASRRHDRENYGYTF
D: .; size: .; V: TRBV20-1; J: TRBJ1-3; DNA: TGCAGTGCTAGAGGAGGGATTGGAAACACCATATATTTT; CDR3: CSARGGIGNTIYF
D: .; size: .; V: TRBV30; J: TRBJ2-3; DNA: TGTGCCTGTCGGGGGCGCGGGCCTACTAGCACAGATACGCAGTATTTT; CDR3: CACRGRGPTSTDTQYF
D: .; size: many; V: TRBV7-6; J: TRBJ2-2; DNA: TGTGCCAGCAGCAGAGATGGAGGGGGACCTATGACCGGGGAGCTGTTTTTT; CDR3: CASSRDGGGPMTGELFF
D: .; size: many; V: TRBV4-1; J: TRBJ2-5; DNA: TGCGCCAGCACCCGGCAACCGGGAGAGACCCAGTACTTC; CDR3: CASTRQPGETQYF
D: .; size: few; V: TRBV6-2/TRBV6-3; J: TRBJ2-5; DNA: TGTGCCAGCAGTTTGACAGTTTTACTAGAGACCCAGTACTTC; CDR3: CASSLTVLLETQYF
D: .; size: .; V: TRBV4-1; J: TRBJ1-2; DNA: TGCGCCAGCAGCCCTTCGGAGGGAAGAAGCTATGGCTACACCTTC; CDR3: CASSPSEGRSYGYTF
D: TRBD1; size: many; V: TRBV6-6; J: TRBJ2-7; DNA: TGTGCCAGCAGTTACGGGGACAGGGCCTCCTACGAGCAGTACTTC; CDR3: CASSYGDRASYEQYF
D: .; size: few; V: TRBV19; J: TRBJ2-7; DNA: TGTGCCAGTAGTCTCTTTTCGGGCGAGCAGTACTTC; CDR3: CASSLFSGEQYF
D: TRBD2; size: .; V: TRBV5-1; J: TRBJ2-1; DNA: TGCGCCAGCAGCTCGCGGGAGGCGGGGGGCGAGGAAGGTCAGTTCTTC; CDR3: CASSSREAGGEEGQFF
D: .; size: .; V: TRBV27; J: TRBJ1-6; DNA: TGTGCCAGCAGTTTAGGGTTTTATAATTCACCCCTCCACTTT; CDR3: CASSLGFYNSPLHF
D: .; size: .; V: TRBV6-5; J: TRBJ1-1; DNA: TGTGCCGGCAGTTCTCGGAGCGGGGACACTGAAGCTTTCTTT; CDR3: CAGSSRSGDTEAFF
D: .; size: .; V: TRBV12-3/TRBV12-4; J: TRBJ2-7; DNA: TGTGCCAGCTCGGAAGGGGGGCTCTACGAGCAGTACTTC; CDR3: CASSEGGLYEQYF
D: .; size: .; V: TRBV10-2; J: TRBJ2-7; DNA: TGCGCCAGCAAAGAGTACAACTCCTACGAGCAGTACTTC; CDR3: CASKEYNSYEQYF
D: .; size: .; V: TRBV28; J: TRBJ1-3; DNA: TGTGCCAGCAGTTTACCAGGGTGGGCCGGAAACACCATATATTTT; CDR3: CASSLPGWAGNTIYF
D: .; size: .; V: TRBV14; J: TRBJ2-2; DNA: TGTGCCAGCAGCCAATCCCGGACTTGGGAGAACACCGGGGAGCTGTTTTTT; CDR3: CASSQSRTWENTGELFF
D: .; size: many; V: TRBV29-1; J: TRBJ1-1; DNA: TGCAGCGTTGAAGATTTTACTGCCCACACTGAAGCTTTCTTT; CDR3: CSVEDFTAHTEAFF
D: .; size: .; V: TRBV12-3/TRBV12-4; J: TRBJ2-7; DNA: TGTGCCAGCAGTTTGGACCAGACCTACGAGCAGTACTTC; CDR3: CASSLDQTYEQYF
D: TRBD1; size: few; V: TRBV20-1; J: TRBJ1-5; DNA: TGCAGTGCTAGGGAACCGCGAGCCGGGACAGGTTATAATCAGCCCCAGCATTTT; CDR3: CSAREPRAGTGYNQPQHF
D: TRBD2; size: few; V: TRBV27; J: TRBJ2-3; DNA: TGTGCCAGCAGTTTATACCGGACTAGCGGGAGTAGTGATACGCAGTATTTT; CDR3: CASSLYRTSGSSDTQYF
D: .; size: .; V: TRBV6-2/TRBV6-3; J: TRBJ2-3; DNA: TGTGCCAGCAGTTACTCGAGAGCGGGCACAGATACGCAGTATTTT; CDR3: CASSYSRAGTDTQYF
D: TRBD1; size: many; V: TRBV12-3/TRBV12-4; J: TRBJ1-1; DNA: TGTGCCAGCATTCAGACAGGGTACACTGAAGCTTTCTTT; CDR3: CASIQTGYTEAFF
D: TRBD1; size: many; V: TRBV6-1; J: TRBJ1-1; DNA: TGTGCCAGCAGTGAAACAGGGGGCTGGAACACTGAAGCTTTCTTT; CDR3: CASSETGGWNTEAFF
D: TRBD1; size: few; V: TRBV10-3; J: TRBJ2-7; DNA: TGTGCCATCAAGACCGGGACAGGGGATTCCTACGAGCAGTACTTC; CDR3: CAIKTGTGDSYEQYF
D: .; size: .; V: TRBV5-1; J: TRBJ2-1; DNA: TGCGCCAGCACTACCCCCGGCCACAATGAGCAGTTCTTC; CDR3: CASTTPGHNEQFF
D: .; size: few; V: TRBV5-4; J: TRBJ2-1; DNA: TGTGCCAGCAGCTACGACGGGGGAAACTCCTACAATGAGCAGTTCTTC; CDR3: CASSYDGGNSYNEQFF
D: .; size: .; V: TRBV9; J: TRBJ1-1; DNA: TGTGCCAGCAGCGTCTGGGGTAACACTGAAGCTTTCTTT; CDR3: CASSVWGNTEAFF
D: TRBD2; size: .; V: TRBV12-3/TRBV12-4; J: TRBJ2-7; DNA: TGTGCCAGCAGCCAGGGACTAGCGGGGAGCCCCCCCTACGAGCAGTACTTC; CDR3: CASSQGLAGSPPYEQYF
D: .; size: few; V: TRBV11-2; J: TRBJ1-6; DNA: TGTGCCAGCAGCTTTGCTGGATCCTCTTCACCCCTCCATTTT; CDR3: CASSFAGSSSPLHF
D: .; size: few; V: TRBV6-2/TRBV6-3; J: TRBJ2-1; DNA: TGTGCCAGCAGTTCCGTCCGCTATAGCTCCTACAATGAGCAGTTCTTC; CDR3: CASSSVRYSSYNEQFF
D: .; size: few; V: TRBV7-7; J: TRBJ2-1; DNA: TGTGCTAGCAGCTTAGATGTGGGACCTTACAATGAGCAGTTCTTC; CDR3: CASSLDVGPYNEQFF